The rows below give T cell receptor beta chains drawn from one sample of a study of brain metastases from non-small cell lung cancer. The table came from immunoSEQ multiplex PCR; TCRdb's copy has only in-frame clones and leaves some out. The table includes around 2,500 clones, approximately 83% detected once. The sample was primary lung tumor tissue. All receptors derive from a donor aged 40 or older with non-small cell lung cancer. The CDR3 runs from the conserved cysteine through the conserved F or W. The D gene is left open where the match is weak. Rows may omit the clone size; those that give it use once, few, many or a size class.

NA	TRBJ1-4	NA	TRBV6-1	TGTGCCAGCAGTGAAAAGCAGCTCTCTAATGAAAAACTGTTTTTT	CASSEKQLSNEKLFF
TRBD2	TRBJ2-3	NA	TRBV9	TGTGCCAGCAGCGTAGACCCCCTAGCGGGGGTCCTGCGGGATACGCAGTATTTT	CASSVDPLAGVLRDTQYF
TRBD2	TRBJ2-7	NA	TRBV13	TGTGCCAACACCGAGGGACTAGGTCTTGACGAGCAGTACTTC	CANTEGLGLDEQYF
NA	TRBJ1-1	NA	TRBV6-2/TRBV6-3	TGTGCCAGCAGTTACTCGTCTGTAGAAGCTTTCTTT	CASSYSSVEAFF
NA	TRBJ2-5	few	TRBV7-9	TGTGCCAGCAGCTTAGGGGACGGACAAGAGACCCAGTACTTC	CASSLGDGQETQYF
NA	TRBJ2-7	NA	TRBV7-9	TGTGCCAGCAGCTTAAGGTTCGAGCGTGAGCAGTACTTC	CASSLRFEREQYF
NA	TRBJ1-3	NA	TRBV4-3	TGCGCCAGCAGCCAAGGTGGAAACACCATATATTTT	CASSQGGNTIYF
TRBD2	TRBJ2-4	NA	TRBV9	TGTGCCAGCAGCGTAGGGGCTAGCGGGACGAAAAACATTCAGTACTTC	CASSVGASGTKNIQYF
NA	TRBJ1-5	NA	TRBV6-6	TGTGCCAGCGGAGGGAATCAGCCCCAGCATTTT	CASGGNQPQHF
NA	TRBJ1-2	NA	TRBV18	TGTGCCAGCTCACCAGGAACAGGGTTTGCCGACTATGGCTACACCTTC	CASSPGTGFADYGYTF
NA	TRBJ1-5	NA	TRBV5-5	TGTGCCAGCAGCTTGTTGGGGGCCAGGGGAGATCAGCCCCAGCATTTT	CASSLLGARGDQPQHF
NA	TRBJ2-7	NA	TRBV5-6	TGTGCCAGCAGCTTCCAAGTTAGCTCCTACGAGCAGTACTTC	CASSFQVSSYEQYF
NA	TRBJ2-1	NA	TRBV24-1	TGTGCCACCGCTGCCGGGGACCTCGGGAATGCTGAGCAGTTCTTC	CATAAGDLGNAEQFF
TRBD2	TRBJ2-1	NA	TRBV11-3	TGTGCCAGCAGCTTAGGCCCAACGGGAGGCAATAAGCAGTTCTTC	CASSLGPTGGNKQFF
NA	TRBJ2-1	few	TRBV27	TGTGCCAGCAGCCCAACTAGGGATGAGCAGTTCTTC	CASSPTRDEQFF
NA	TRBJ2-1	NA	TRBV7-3	TGTGCCAGCAGCTTTGCGGGGAACAATGAGCAGTTCTTC	CASSFAGNNEQFF
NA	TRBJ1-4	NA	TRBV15	TGTGCCACCAGCAGGGCCACAACTAATGAAAAACTGTTTTTT	CATSRATTNEKLFF
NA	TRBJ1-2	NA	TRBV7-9	TGTGCCAGCAGCTTAGATCTTGGTCCCTATGGCTACACCTTC	CASSLDLGPYGYTF
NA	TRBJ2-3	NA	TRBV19	TGTGCCAGTAGTGGGGACAACACAGATACGCAGTATTTT	CASSGDNTDTQYF
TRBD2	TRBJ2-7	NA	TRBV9	TGTGCCAGCAGCGAGGGGACTAGCGGGGCCGGGGAGCAGTACTTC	CASSEGTSGAGEQYF
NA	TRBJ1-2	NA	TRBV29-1	TGCAGCGCCGGGGGGGGCGGTACTAACTATGGCTACACCTTC	CSAGGGGTNYGYTF
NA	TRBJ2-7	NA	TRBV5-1	TGCGCCAGCAGCTGGGACAAGCCCTACGAGCAGTATTTC	CASSWDKPYEQYF
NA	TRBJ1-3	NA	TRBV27	TGTGCCAGCAGACCGGGACACTTCCCTGGAAACACCATATATTTT	CASRPGHFPGNTIYF
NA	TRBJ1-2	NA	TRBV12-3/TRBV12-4	TGTGCCAGCAGTGGGGAAGGTTCCTATGGCTACACCTTC	CASSGEGSYGYTF
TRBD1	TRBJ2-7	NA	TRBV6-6	TGTGCCAGCAGTCACAAACGACTGGGACAGGGAACCTACGAGCAGTACTTC	CASSHKRLGQGTYEQYF
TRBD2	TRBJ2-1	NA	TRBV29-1	TGCAGCGTTGACCGTCTAGCGGGGAACAATGAGCAGTTCTTC	CSVDRLAGNNEQFF
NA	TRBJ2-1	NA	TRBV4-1	TGCGCCAGCAGCCTCACCCCAGGACGGGGAGAGAATGAGCAGTTCTTC	CASSLTPGRGENEQFF
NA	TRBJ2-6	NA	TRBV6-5	TGTGCCAGCAGTTACTCGGGAGTTGGTGGGGCCAACGTCCTGACTTTC	CASSYSGVGGANVLTF
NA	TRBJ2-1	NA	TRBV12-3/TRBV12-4	TGTGCCAGCGGCCCGGGCGGCAGCGATGAGCAGTTCTTC	CASGPGGSDEQFF
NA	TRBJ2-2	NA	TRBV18	TGTGCCAGCTCACCACGGCTAGCGAGGTTTCCCGGGGAGCTGTTTTTT	CASSPRLARFPGELFF
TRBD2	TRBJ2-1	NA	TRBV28	TGTGCCAGCAGTCCTCGGGGGGGTGGTGGCCTCCGAAACTACAATGAGCAGTTCTTC	CASSPRGGGGLRNYNEQFF
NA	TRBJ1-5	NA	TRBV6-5	TGTGCCAGCAGTTACAAAAGGGACAATCAGCCCCAGCATTTT	CASSYKRDNQPQHF
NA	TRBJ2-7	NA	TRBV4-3	TGCGCCAGCAGCCAGGATCTCCCCGGGACTCCGAGCTCCTACGAGCAGTACTTC	CASSQDLPGTPSSYEQYF
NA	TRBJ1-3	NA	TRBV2	TGTGCCAGCAGTGAAGGAGCTTACTCTGGAAACACCATATATTTT	CASSEGAYSGNTIYF
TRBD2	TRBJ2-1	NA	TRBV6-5	TGTGCCAGCAGCCGGCAGCGGGGGGACCTTGAGCAGTTCTTC	CASSRQRGDLEQFF
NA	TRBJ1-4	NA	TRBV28	TGTGCCAGCAGTTTTGTGCAGTCTAATGAAAAACTGTTTTTT	CASSFVQSNEKLFF
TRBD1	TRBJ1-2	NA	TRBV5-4	TGTGCCAGCAGCTTGATCGGTCACAGGGGGCAAGGTCGAGGCTACACCTTC	CASSLIGHRGQGRGYTF
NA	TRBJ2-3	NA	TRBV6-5	TGTGCCAGCAGTTCCGGACTATTGGATACGCAGTATTTT	CASSSGLLDTQYF
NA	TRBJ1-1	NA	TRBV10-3	TGTGCCATCAGTGACCGGATTGAAGCTTTCTTT	CAISDRIEAFF
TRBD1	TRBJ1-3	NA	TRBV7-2	TGTGCCAGCAGCTTAGTGGTTGGACAGGGTTCCCTCGGAAACACCATATATTTT	CASSLVVGQGSLGNTIYF
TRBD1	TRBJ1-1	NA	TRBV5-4	TGTGCCAGCAGCCTCGACAGGGTCACTGAAGCTTTCTTT	CASSLDRVTEAFF
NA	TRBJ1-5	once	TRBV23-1	TGCGCCACAGCGAGGGGCTCCCAGCCCCAGCATTTT	CATARGSQPQHF
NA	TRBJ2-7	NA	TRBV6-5	TGTGCCAGCGGACCTGCAGACCGGGGCGAGCAGTACTTC	CASGPADRGEQYF
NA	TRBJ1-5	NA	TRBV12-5	TGTGCTAGTGGTTTGAAGGGACCTTATAGCAATCAGTCCCAGCATTTT	CASGLKGPYSNQSQHF
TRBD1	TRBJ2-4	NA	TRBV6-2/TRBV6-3	TGTGCCAGCAGTGGACAGGGGGCGACCAAAAACATTCAGTACTTC	CASSGQGATKNIQYF
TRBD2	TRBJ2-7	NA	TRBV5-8	TGTGCCAGCAGCTTGGGTGCGGGAGGGTACGAGCAGTACTTC	CASSLGAGGYEQYF
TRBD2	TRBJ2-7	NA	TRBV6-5	TGTGCCAGCAGCTCGGGGGGATTAGACGAGCAGTACTTC	CASSSGGLDEQYF
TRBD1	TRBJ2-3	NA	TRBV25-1	TGTGCCAGCAGCCTGACAGGGACAGATACGCAGTATTTT	CASSLTGTDTQYF
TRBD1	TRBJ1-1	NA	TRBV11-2	TGTGCCAGCAGCTTAGTATTGGGACAGGGGGCTAAGAACACTGAAGCTTTCTTT	CASSLVLGQGAKNTEAFF
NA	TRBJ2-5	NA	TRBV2	TGTGCCAGCAGTGAAGGGGAAGGGGCGACCCAGTACTTC	CASSEGEGATQYF
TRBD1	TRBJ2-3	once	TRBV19	TGTGCCAGTAGTATAGTAAAGGCGACAGGGGGCAGAGATACGCAGTATTTT	CASSIVKATGGRDTQYF